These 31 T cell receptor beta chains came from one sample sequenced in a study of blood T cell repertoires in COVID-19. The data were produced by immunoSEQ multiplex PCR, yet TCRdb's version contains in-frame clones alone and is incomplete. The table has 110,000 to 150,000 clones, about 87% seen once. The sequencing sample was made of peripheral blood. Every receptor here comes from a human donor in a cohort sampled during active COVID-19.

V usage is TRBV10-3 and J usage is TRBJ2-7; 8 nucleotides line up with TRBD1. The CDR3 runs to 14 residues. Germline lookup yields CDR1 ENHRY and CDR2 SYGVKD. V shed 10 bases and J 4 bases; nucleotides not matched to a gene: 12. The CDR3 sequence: CATQVTGAVYEQYF. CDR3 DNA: TGTGCCACCCAGGTGACAGGGGCTGTGTACGAGCAGTACTTC.

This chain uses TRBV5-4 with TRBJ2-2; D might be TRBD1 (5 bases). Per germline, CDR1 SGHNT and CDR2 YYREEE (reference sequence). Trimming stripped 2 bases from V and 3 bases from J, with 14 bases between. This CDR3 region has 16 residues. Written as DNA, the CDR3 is TGTGCCAGCAGCTTCGGCCCAGCCAGGGACACCGGGGAGCTGTTTTTT. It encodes CASSFGPARDTGELFF.

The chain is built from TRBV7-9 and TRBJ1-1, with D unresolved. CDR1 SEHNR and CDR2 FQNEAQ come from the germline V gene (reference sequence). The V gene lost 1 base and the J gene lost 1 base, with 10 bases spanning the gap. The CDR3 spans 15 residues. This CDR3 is CASSLGVQENTEAFF. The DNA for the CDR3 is TGTGCCAGCAGCTTAGGCGTCCAGGAGAACACTGAAGCTTTCTTT.

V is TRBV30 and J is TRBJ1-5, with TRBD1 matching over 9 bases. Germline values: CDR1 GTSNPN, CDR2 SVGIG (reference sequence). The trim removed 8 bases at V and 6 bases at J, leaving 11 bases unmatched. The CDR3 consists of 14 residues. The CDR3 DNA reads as TGTGCCGCCGATACAGGGGGCGCGGGTCAGCCCCAGCATTTT. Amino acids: CAADTGGAGQPQHF.

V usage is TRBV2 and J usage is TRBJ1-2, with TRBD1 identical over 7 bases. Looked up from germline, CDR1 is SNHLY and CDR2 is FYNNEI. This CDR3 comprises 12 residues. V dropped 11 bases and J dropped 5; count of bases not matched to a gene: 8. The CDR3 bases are TGTGCCGGCCAAGCAGGGGGGTATGGCTACACCTTC. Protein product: CAGQAGGYGYTF.

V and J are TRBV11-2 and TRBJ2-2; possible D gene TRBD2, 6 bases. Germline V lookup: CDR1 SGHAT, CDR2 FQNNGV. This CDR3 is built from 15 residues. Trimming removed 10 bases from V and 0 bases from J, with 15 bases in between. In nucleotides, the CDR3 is TGTGCCACCCAACGGGGGACTCCGAACACCGGGGAGCTGTTTTTT. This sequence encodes CATQRGTPNTGELFF.

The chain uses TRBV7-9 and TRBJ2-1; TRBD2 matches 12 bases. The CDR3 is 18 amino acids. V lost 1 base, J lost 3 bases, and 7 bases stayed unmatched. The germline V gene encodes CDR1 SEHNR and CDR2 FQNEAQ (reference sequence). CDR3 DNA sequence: TGTGCCAGCAGCTTAGTCCAACTAGCGGGAGGTTTCTACAATGAGCAGTTCTTC. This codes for CASSLVQLAGGFYNEQFF.

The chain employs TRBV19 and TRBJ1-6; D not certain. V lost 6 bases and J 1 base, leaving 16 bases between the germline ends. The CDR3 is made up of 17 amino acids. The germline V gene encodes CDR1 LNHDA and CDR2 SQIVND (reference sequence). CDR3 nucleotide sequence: TGTGCCAGTAGGGAGGACGGGAGGAAATCCTATAATTCACCCCTCCACTTT. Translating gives CASREDGRKSYNSPLHF.

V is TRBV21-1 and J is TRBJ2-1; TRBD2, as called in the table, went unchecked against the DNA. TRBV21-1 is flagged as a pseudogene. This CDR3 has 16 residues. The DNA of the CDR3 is TGTGCCAGCAGCACGCTTCCTGGGAGCCTCCGCAATGAGCAGTTCTTC. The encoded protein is CASSTLPGSLRNEQFF.

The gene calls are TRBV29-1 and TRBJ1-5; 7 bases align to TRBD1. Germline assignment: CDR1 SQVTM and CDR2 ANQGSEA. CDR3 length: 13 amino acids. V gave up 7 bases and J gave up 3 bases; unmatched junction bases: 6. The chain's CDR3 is CSAGDSNNQPQHF. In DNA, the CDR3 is TGCAGCGCGGGGGACAGCAACAATCAGCCCCAGCATTTT.

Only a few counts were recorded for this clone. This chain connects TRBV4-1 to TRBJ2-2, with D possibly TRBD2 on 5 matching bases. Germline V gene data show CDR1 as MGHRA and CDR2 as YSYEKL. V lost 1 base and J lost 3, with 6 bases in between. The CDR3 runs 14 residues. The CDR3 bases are TGCGCCAGCAGCCAAGCGGGGTACACCGGGGAGCTGTTTTTT. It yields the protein CASSQAGYTGELFF.

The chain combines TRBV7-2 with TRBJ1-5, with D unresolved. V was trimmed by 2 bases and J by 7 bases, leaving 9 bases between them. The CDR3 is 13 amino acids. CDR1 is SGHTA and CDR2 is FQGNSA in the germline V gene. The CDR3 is CASSLRRNQPQHF. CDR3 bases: TGTGCCAGCAGCTTAAGGAGGAACCAGCCCCAGCATTTT.

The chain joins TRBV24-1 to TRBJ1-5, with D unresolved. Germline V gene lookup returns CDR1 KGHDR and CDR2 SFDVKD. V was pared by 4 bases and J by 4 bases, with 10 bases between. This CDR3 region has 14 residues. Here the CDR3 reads CATSDGDSNQPQHF. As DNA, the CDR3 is TGTGCCACCAGTGACGGGGATTCAAATCAGCCCCAGCATTTT.

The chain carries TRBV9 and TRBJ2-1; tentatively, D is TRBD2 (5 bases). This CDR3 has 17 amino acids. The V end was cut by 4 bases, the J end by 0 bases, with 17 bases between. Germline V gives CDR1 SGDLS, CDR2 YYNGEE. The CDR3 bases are TGTGCCAGCAGCCGAAGGCCTCAGCGGAGCTCCTACAATGAGCAGTTCTTC. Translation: CASSRRPQRSSYNEQFF.

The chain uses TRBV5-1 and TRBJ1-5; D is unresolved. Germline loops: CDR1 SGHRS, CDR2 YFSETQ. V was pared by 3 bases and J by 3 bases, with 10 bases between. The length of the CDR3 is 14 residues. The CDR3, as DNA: TGCGCCAGCAGCTCAGGAGGTGCCAATCAGCCCCAGCATTTT. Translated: CASSSGGANQPQHF. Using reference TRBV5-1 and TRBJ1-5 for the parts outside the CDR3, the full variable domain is KAGVTQTPRYLIKTRGQQVTLSCSPISGHRSVSWYQQTPGQGLQFLFEYFSETQRNKGNFPGRFSGRQFSNSRSEMNVSTLELGDSALYLCASSSGGANQPQHFGDGTRLSIL.

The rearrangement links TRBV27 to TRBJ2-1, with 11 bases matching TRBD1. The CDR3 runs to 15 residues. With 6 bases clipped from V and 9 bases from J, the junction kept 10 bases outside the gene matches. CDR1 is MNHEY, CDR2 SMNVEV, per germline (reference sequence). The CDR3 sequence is CASSPPGQGDLEQFF. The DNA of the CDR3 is TGTGCCAGCAGCCCCCCGGGACAGGGGGATCTTGAGCAGTTCTTC.

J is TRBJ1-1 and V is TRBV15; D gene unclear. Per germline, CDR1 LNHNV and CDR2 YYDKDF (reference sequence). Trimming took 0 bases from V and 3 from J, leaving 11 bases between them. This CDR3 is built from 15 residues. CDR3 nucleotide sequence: TGTGCCACCAGCAGAGATAGTAGCGGTTACACTGAAGCTTTCTTT. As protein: CATSRDSSGYTEAFF. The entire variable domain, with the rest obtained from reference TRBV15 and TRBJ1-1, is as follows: DAMVIQNPRYQVTQFGKPVTLSCSQTLNHNVMYWYQQKSSQAPKLLFHYYDKDFNNEADTPDNFQSRRPNTSFCFLDIRSPGLGDTAMYLCATSRDSSGYTEAFFGQGTRLTVV.

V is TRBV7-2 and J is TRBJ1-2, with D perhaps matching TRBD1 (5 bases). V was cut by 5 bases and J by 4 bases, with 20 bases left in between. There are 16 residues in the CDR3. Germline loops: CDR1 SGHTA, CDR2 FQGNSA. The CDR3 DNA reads TGTGCCAGCAGCCGGGACTCTATGGCATATACCTATGGCTACACCTTC. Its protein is CASSRDSMAYTYGYTF.

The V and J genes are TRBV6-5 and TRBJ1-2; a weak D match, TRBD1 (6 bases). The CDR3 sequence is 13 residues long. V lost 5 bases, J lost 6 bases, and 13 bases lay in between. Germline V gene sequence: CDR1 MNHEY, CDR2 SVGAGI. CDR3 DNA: TGTGCCAGCAGTCCTGACAGGACCAATGGCTACACCTTC. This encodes CASSPDRTNGYTF.

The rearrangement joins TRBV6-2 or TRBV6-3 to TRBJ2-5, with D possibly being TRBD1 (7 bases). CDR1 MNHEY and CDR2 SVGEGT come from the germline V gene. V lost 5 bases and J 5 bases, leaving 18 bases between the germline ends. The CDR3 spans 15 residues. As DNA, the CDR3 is TGTGCCAGCAGTGCCGATTCAGGGGGGTGGGAGACCCAGTACTTC. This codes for CASSADSGGWETQYF.

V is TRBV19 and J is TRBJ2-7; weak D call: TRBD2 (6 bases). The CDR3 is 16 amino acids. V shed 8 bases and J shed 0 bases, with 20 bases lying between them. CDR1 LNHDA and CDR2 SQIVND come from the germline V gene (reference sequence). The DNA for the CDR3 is TGTGCCAGTCCCTGTACAGGCCTAGCGAACTCCTACGAGCAGTACTTC. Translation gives CASPCTGLANSYEQYF.

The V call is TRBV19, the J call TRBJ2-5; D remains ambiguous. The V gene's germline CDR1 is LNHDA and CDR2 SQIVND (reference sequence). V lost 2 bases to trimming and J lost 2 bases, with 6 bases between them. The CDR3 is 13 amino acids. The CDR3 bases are TGTGCCAGTAGTATATCCCTACAAGAGACCCAGTACTTC. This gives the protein CASSISLQETQYF. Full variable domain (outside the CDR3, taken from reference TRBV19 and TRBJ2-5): DGGITQSPKYLFRKEGQNVTLSCEQNLNHDAMYWYRQDPGQGLRLIYYSQIVNDFQKGDIAEGYSVSREKKESFPLTVTSAQKNPTAFYLCASSISLQETQYFGPGTRLLVL.

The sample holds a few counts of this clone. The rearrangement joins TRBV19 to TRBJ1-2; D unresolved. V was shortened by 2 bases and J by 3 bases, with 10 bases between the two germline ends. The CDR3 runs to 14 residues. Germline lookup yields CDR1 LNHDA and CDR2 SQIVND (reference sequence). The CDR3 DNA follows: TGTGCCAGTAGTATAATCCCAGAAGACTATGGCTACACCTTC. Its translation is CASSIIPEDYGYTF.

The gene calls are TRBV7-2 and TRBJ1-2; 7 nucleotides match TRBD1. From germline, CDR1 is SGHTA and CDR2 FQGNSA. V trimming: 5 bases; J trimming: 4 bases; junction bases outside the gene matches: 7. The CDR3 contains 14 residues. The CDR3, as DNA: TGTGCCAGCAGCACAGGGGAGATTGGCTATGGCTACACCTTC. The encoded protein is CASSTGEIGYGYTF.

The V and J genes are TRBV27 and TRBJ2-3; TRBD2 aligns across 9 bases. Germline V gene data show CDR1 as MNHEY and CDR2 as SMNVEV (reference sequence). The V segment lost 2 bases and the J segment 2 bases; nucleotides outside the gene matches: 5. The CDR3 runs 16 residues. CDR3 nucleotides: TGTGCCAGCAGTTTAAGTAGCGGGAGCGCCACAGATACGCAGTATTTT. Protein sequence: CASSLSSGSATDTQYF.

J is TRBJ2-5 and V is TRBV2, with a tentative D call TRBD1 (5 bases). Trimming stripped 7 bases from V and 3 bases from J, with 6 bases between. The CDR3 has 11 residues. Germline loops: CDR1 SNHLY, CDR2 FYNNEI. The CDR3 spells CASKGEETQYF. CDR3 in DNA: TGTGCCAGCAAAGGGGAAGAGACCCAGTACTTC.

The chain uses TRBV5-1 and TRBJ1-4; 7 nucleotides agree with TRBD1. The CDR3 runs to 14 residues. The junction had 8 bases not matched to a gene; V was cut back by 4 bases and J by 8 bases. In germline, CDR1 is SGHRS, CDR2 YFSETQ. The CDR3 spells CASSTGTVPEKLFF. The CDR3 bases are TGCGCCAGCAGCACCGGGACAGTCCCCGAAAAACTGTTTTTT.

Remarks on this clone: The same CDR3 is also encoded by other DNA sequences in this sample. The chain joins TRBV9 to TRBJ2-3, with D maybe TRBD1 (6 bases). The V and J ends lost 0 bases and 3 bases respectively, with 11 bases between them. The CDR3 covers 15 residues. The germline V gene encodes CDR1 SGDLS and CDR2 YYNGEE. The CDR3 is CASSVGVQGTDTQYF. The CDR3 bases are TGTGCCAGCAGCGTAGGGGTGCAGGGGACAGATACGCAGTATTTT. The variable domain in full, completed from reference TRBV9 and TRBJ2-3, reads DSGVTQTPKHLITATGQRVTLRCSPRSGDLSVYWYQQSLDQGLQFLIQYYNGEERAKGNILERFSAQQFPDLHSELNLSSLELGDSALYFCASSVGVQGTDTQYFGPGTRLTVL.

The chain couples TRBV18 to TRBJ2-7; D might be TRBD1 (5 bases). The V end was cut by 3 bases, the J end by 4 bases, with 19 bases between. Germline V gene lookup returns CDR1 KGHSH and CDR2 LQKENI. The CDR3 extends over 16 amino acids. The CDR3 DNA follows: TGTGCCAGCTCACCGACGACAAGACAGTACCTATACGAGCAGTACTTC. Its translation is CASSPTTRQYLYEQYF.

The CDR3 region is CASSVVGSGGQTPYNEQFF. DNA of the CDR3: TGTGCCAGCAGCGTAGTGGGTAGCGGGGGGCAAACCCCCTACAATGAGCAGTTCTTC. This chain uses TRBV9 with TRBJ2-1, with 10 bases matching TRBD2. The ends lost 0 bases at V and 2 bases at J; junction bases unmatched: 11. Per germline, CDR1 SGDLS and CDR2 YYNGEE. The CDR3 spans 19 residues.

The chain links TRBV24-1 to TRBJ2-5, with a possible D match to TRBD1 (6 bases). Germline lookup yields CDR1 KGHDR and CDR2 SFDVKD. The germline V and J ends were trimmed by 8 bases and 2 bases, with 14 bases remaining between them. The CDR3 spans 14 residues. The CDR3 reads CATKDSEGQETQYF. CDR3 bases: TGTGCCACCAAGGACAGCGAGGGACAAGAGACCCAGTACTTC.